A single sample is the source of the 21 T cell receptor beta chains below, sequenced in a study of CD4 T cells in relation to SARS-CoV-2 and coronaviruses. These receptors lack a known antigen. The unexposed donors gave CD4+ T cells in about 2010-2018, prior to COVID-19. After about 11 days of culture, CD4+ T cells were isolated. Only in-frame clones appear in the TCRdb table, and some are missing; sequencing was by immunoSEQ multiplex PCR. The table has 20,000 or so clones, 70% to 80% seen once. Input material: CD4+ T cells from PBMCs, cultured in vitro. The source of these receptors is a human donor in good health.

This clone was recorded a few times. The chain is built from TRBV25-1 and TRBJ2-1; D gene uncertain. Deletions cut 0 bases from V and 6 bases from J, with 0 bases between. The germline gives CDR1 MGHDK, CDR2 SYGVNS. This CDR3 has 11 amino acids. DNA of the CDR3: TGTGCCAGCAGTGAATACAATGAGCAGTTCTTC. It yields the protein CASSEYNEQFF.

The V gene is TRBV5-4, the J gene TRBJ2-1, with D possibly being TRBD1 (6 bases). CDR1 SGHNT and CDR2 YYREEE come from the germline V gene (reference sequence). Between the trimmed V and J ends, which lost 3 bases and 6 bases, there was a span of 10 bases. There are 13 residues in the CDR3. The CDR3 DNA follows: TGTGCCAGCAGCTCGGGACAAATCAATGAGCAGTTCTTC. Protein: CASSSGQINEQFF.

The V gene is TRBV14, the J gene TRBJ2-5, with 13 bases aligning to TRBD2. The CDR3 length is 14 residues. CDR1 and CDR2 (germline): SGHDN, FVKESK. Losses at the gene ends were 6 bases for V and 7 bases for J; bases not matched to a gene: 5. The chain's CDR3 is CASSPRTSGRTQYF. The CDR3 DNA reads TGTGCCAGCAGTCCCCGGACTAGCGGGAGGACCCAGTACTTC.

V is TRBV12-5 and J is TRBJ2-1; the match to TRBD2 covers 9 bases. V was clipped by 0 bases and J by 8 bases; unmatched bases: 5. CDR3 length: 15 amino acids. The germline V gene has CDR1 LGHNT and CDR2 FRNRAP. The CDR3 here is CASGLVMREGYEQFF. In nucleotides, the CDR3 is TGTGCTAGTGGTTTGGTAATGCGGGAGGGCTATGAGCAGTTCTTC.

The chain recombines TRBV18 with TRBJ2-7; 8 bases map to TRBD1. V gave up 3 bases and J gave up 1 base; unmatched junction bases: 8. The CDR3 extends over 16 amino acids. Germline loops: CDR1 KGHSH, CDR2 LQKENI. As DNA, the CDR3 is TGTGCCAGCTCACCCTCCCGGACAGGGCATTCCTACGAGCAGTACTTC. Translation gives CASSPSRTGHSYEQYF.

CDR3: CAISGGQEPNYGYTF. The CDR3 region has the DNA TGTGCCATCAGTGGGGGACAGGAGCCTAACTATGGCTACACCTTC. The chain combines TRBV10-3 with TRBJ1-2; TRBD1 matches 8 bases. The germline gives CDR1 ENHRY, CDR2 SYGVKD. This CDR3 contains 15 residues. Trimming took 4 bases from V and 0 from J; bases not matched to a gene: 4.

The CDR3 loop reads CASSLGSYGYTF. In nucleotides, the CDR3 is TGTGCCAGCAGTTTAGGTAGTTATGGCTACACCTTC. The chain uses TRBV12-3 or TRBV12-4 and TRBJ1-2; D gene unclear. V was pared by 1 base and J by 5 bases, with 5 bases between. There are 12 residues in the CDR3.

The genes are TRBV19 and TRBJ1-2; 7 nucleotides align to TRBD1. Looked up from germline, CDR1 is LNHDA and CDR2 is SQIVND (reference sequence). V gave up 3 bases and J gave up 5 bases; unmatched junction bases: 15. The CDR3 consists of 17 residues. The CDR3 loop is CASSIRDRALDWYGYTF. In nucleotides, the CDR3 is TGTGCCAGTAGTATTCGTGACAGGGCCTTAGATTGGTATGGCTACACCTTC.

For the CDR3, the DNA is TGTGCCATCAGTGTCGGGACAGGACACAATGAGCAGTTCTTC. This translates into CAISVGTGHNEQFF. The chain carries TRBV10-3 and TRBJ2-1; 8 bases are shared with TRBD1. The length of the CDR3 is 14 residues. Losses at the gene ends were 4 bases for V and 5 bases for J; bases not matched to a gene: 4. CDR1 and CDR2 (germline): ENHRY, SYGVKD.

This clone was detected only a few times. The V call is TRBV27, the J call TRBJ1-2; D not resolved. Germline CDR1 MNHEY, CDR2 SMNVEV (reference sequence). Trimming removed 8 bases at V and 4 bases at J, with 11 bases between. The CDR3 is made up of 12 amino acids. CDR3 DNA sequence: TGTGCCAGCGTGGGAGAACCCTATGGCTACACCTTC. Protein sequence: CASVGEPYGYTF.

The rearrangement links TRBV6-5 to TRBJ1-2, with 9 bases matching TRBD1. Germline lookup yields CDR1 MNHEY and CDR2 SVGAGI. Unmatched junction bases numbered 7, after V lost 6 bases and J lost 2 bases. The CDR3 is 15 residues long. The CDR3 here is CASRDGQGKNYGYTF. CDR3 nucleotides: TGTGCCAGCAGGGACGGACAGGGGAAGAACTATGGCTACACCTTC.

V and J are TRBV15 and TRBJ2-3; 14 bases align to TRBD2. V shed 5 bases, J shed 5 bases, and the junction held 9 bases outside the gene matches. Germline V CDR1 and CDR2: LNHNV, YYDKDF (reference sequence). The CDR3 consists of 17 residues. The CDR3 sequence: CATSDSRLAGGGDTQYF. The CDR3 nucleotides are TGTGCCACCAGCGATAGTAGACTAGCGGGAGGGGGAGATACGCAGTATTTT.

The rearrangement uses TRBV15 and TRBJ1-1; D is unclear. The CDR3 length is 14 residues. Trimming took off 6 bases at V and 1 base at J, with 12 bases between the two ends. CDR1 is LNHNV, CDR2 YYDKDF, per germline (reference sequence). CDR3 in amino acids: CATSQKGENTEAFF. In DNA form, the CDR3 reads TGTGCCACCAGTCAAAAGGGCGAGAACACTGAAGCTTTCTTT.

This chain connects TRBV5-1 to TRBJ2-5; 8 bases align to TRBD1. This CDR3 is 14 amino acids long. J lost 2 bases, V lost 4 bases, and 4 bases had no gene match. Germline CDR1 is SGHRS and CDR2 is YFSETQ. The DNA of the CDR3 is TGCGCCAGCAGCCAACGGACAGGGCAAGAGACCCAGTACTTC. Amino acids: CASSQRTGQETQYF.

The CDR3 protein is CASSAQAGPYNEQFF. DNA of the CDR3: TGTGCCAGCAGCGCCCAAGCGGGACCCTACAATGAGCAGTTCTTC. The V gene is TRBV9, the J gene TRBJ2-1; 7 bases line up with TRBD2. The CDR3 is made up of 15 amino acids. The V gene's germline CDR1 is SGDLS and CDR2 YYNGEE. With V trimmed by 3 bases and J by 2 bases, 5 bases remained unmatched.

The chain has TRBV2 and TRBJ2-6, with unresolved D. CDR3 length: 13 amino acids. V was pared by 5 bases and J by 7 bases, with 9 bases between. In germline, CDR1 is SNHLY, CDR2 FYNNEI. The CDR3 loop reads CASSRENANVLTF. CDR3 DNA sequence: TGTGCCAGCAGTCGCGAGAACGCCAACGTCCTGACTTTC.

The CDR3: CASSSWTDSYEQYF. In DNA form, the CDR3 reads TGTGCCAGCAGCTCCTGGACCGATTCCTACGAGCAGTACTTC. This chain joins TRBV7-9 and TRBJ2-7; D is unresolved. With 4 bases removed from V and 1 base from J, the gap between germline ends came to 11 bases. Germline V CDR1 and CDR2: SEHNR, FQNEAQ (reference sequence). CDR3 size: 14 residues.

V gene TRBV7-2 combines with J gene TRBJ1-1, with D tentatively TRBD1 (5 bases). The CDR3 runs to 13 residues. The ends were cut back, 1 base at V and 10 bases at J, with 13 bases in the middle. CDR1 SGHTA and CDR2 FQGNSA come from the germline V gene. The CDR3 bases are TGTGCCAGCAGCTTAGTCGGTTCCAGGGTAGCTTTCTTT. It translates to CASSLVGSRVAFF.

The CDR3 bases are TGTGCCAGCAGTGAAAACACAGATACGCAGTATTTT. Protein: CASSENTDTQYF. This chain joins TRBV2 and TRBJ2-3; unclear D gene. The CDR3 sequence is 12 residues long. The germline V and J ends were trimmed by 2 bases and 2 bases, with 2 bases remaining between them. Germline V gene lookup returns CDR1 SNHLY and CDR2 FYNNEI.

The gene calls are TRBV5-1 and TRBJ1-3, with TRBD1 matching 7 bases. The trim removed 4 bases at V and 0 bases at J, leaving 4 bases unmatched. The germline CDR1 and CDR2 sequences are SGHRS and YFSETQ. The CDR3 consists of 15 residues. The CDR3 region is CASSLGDSSGNTIYF. DNA of the CDR3: TGCGCCAGCAGCCTCGGGGACAGCTCTGGAAACACCATATATTTT.

This chain links TRBV24-1 with TRBJ2-3, with D maybe TRBD1 (6 bases). V lost 7 bases, J lost 3 bases, and 10 bases lay in between. This CDR3 is 13 amino acids long. Per germline, CDR1 KGHDR and CDR2 SFDVKD. CDR3 sequence (DNA): TGTGCCACCAGCGCACAGGGTACAGATACGCAGTATTTT. Protein: CATSAQGTDTQYF.